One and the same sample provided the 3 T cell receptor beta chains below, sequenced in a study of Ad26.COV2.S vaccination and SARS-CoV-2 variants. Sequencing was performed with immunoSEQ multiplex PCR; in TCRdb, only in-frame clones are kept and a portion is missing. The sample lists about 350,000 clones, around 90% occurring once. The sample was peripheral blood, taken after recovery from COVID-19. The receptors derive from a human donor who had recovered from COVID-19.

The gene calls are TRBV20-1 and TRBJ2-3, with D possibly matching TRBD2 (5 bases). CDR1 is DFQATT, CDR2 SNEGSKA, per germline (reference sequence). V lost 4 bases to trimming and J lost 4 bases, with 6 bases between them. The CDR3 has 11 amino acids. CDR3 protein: CSATGSDTQYF. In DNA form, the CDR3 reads TGCAGTGCTACGGGGTCAGATACGCAGTATTTT.

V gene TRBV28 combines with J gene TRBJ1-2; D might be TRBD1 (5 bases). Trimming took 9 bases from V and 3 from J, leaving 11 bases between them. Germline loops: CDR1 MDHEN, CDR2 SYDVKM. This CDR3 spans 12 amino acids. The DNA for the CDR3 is TGTGCCAGTACCCCGGGGGACTATGGCTACACCTTC. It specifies CASTPGDYGYTF.

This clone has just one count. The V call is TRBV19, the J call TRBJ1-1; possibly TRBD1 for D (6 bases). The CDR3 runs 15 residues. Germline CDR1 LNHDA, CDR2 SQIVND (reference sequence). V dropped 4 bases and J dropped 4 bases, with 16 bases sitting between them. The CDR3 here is CASSRGDIGGTEAFF. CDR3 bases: TGTGCCAGTAGTAGAGGGGACATTGGTGGCACTGAAGCTTTCTTT.